This passage covers 9 T cell receptor beta chains from one sample sequenced in a study of radiation and T cells in renal cell carcinoma. Time point in this sample: blood 2 weeks post-SBRT. Treatment meaning: 15 Gy SBRT to primary tumor, nephrectomy 4 weeks later. Clones were sequenced by immunoSEQ multiplex PCR, and TCRdb holds only the in-frame ones, with some missing. In the table there are around 86,000 clones, approximately 86% of which are singletons. Here the sequenced sample was blood, taken from a patient whose treatment included radiotherapy and nephrectomy. Receptor source: a woman between 45 and 65 years old with renal cell carcinoma.

The gene calls are TRBV7-9 and TRBJ1-3; tentative D call: TRBD1 (5 bases). Looked up from germline, CDR1 is SEHNR and CDR2 is FQNEAQ (reference sequence). The CDR3 spans 17 residues. Trimming removed 1 base from V and 2 bases from J, with 15 bases in between. This CDR3 is CASSLEVRGFAGNTIYF. Here the CDR3 DNA reads TGTGCCAGCAGCTTAGAGGTTAGGGGCTTCGCTGGAAACACCATATATTTT.

The chain links TRBV7-3 to TRBJ1-4, with D hard to call. V was shortened by 3 bases and J by 3 bases, with 5 bases between the two germline ends. The length of the CDR3 is 13 residues. Per the germline V gene, CDR1 is SGHTA and CDR2 is FQGTGA. The CDR3 is CASSLEANEKLFF. CDR3 nucleotides: TGTGCCAGCAGCTTGGAGGCTAATGAAAAACTGTTTTTT.

This clone was seen only once. The chain has TRBV6-1 and TRBJ1-1, with a tentative D call TRBD1 (5 bases). The CDR3 runs to 13 residues. The V end was cut by 6 bases, the J end by 4 bases, with 12 bases between. The germline V gene has CDR1 MNHNS and CDR2 SASEGT. The CDR3 sequence is CASRPGGGTEAFF. In DNA form, the CDR3 reads TGTGCCAGCAGACCTGGGGGAGGCACTGAAGCTTTCTTT.

This clone has only one observation. The V call is TRBV30, the J call TRBJ1-2; 7 nucleotides align to TRBD1. J was trimmed by 5 bases and V by 2 bases; bases with no gene match: 11. The CDR3 runs 15 residues. The germline V gene encodes CDR1 GTSNPN and CDR2 SVGIG (reference sequence). The CDR3 coding sequence is TGTGCCTGGAGTCCTTACAGACAGGGAGGGTATGGCTACACCTTC. It yields the protein CAWSPYRQGGYGYTF.

This clone was detected only once. The rearrangement uses TRBV5-8 and TRBJ1-1, with D tentatively TRBD1 (5 bases). CDR3 length equals 13 residues. Germline CDR1 SGHTS, CDR2 YDEGEE. With 6 bases removed from V and 7 bases from J, the gap between germline ends came to 16 bases. CDR3 bases: TGTGCCAGCAAGGGATGGGACTACGGTGAAGCTTTCTTT. Translating gives CASKGWDYGEAFF.

The chain links TRBV30 to TRBJ1-4; D is unclear. This CDR3 spans 11 amino acids. Germline V gives CDR1 GTSNPN, CDR2 SVGIG (reference sequence). The germline V and J ends were trimmed by 0 bases and 8 bases, with 4 bases remaining between them. The CDR3 DNA follows: TGTGCCTGGAGTGTACGAGAAAAACTGTTTTTT. It encodes CAWSVREKLFF.

The chain links TRBV9 to TRBJ2-2; either TRBD1 or TRBD2 may supply D (6 bases each). The V gene's germline CDR1 is SGDLS and CDR2 YYNGEE. The V gene lost 1 base and the J gene lost 4 bases, with 11 bases spanning the gap. The CDR3 is made up of 15 amino acids. CDR3 protein: CASSVRGQGTGELFF. The CDR3 DNA sequence: TGTGCCAGCAGCGTACGGGGGCAGGGCACCGGGGAGCTGTTTTTT.

The chain carries TRBV28 and TRBJ2-2; TRBD2 might be the D (6 bases). The CDR3 is made up of 17 amino acids. The germline V gene encodes CDR1 MDHEN and CDR2 SYDVKM. V was trimmed by 6 bases and J by 6 bases, leaving 23 bases between them. CDR3 loop: CASRLTLSGTRAGELFF. In nucleotides, the CDR3 is TGTGCCAGCAGACTCACCCTATCCGGGACTCGGGCCGGGGAGCTGTTTTTT.

The chain links TRBV19 to TRBJ2-3; 13 bases map to TRBD2. Germline V CDR1 and CDR2: LNHDA, SQIVND (reference sequence). J was trimmed by 4 bases and V by 5 bases; bases with no gene match: 3. CDR3 size: 15 residues. The CDR3 here is CASSGLAGESDTQYF. For the CDR3, the DNA is TGTGCCAGTAGTGGACTAGCGGGAGAATCAGATACGCAGTATTTT.